This is a list of T cell receptor beta chains from one sample in a study of early T cells in non-severe SARS-CoV-2 infection. TCRdb re-called the 5' RACE reads with MiXCR, one entry per CDR3 protein. The sample yields around 79,000 distinct CDR3 sequences, around 10% seen once. The source material was whole blood, sampled at baseline. Receptors originate from an adult who was a healthcare worker with PCR-confirmed SARS-CoV-2 infection or an uninfected control (not recorded which). CDR3s include the opening cysteine and the closing phenylalanine or tryptophan. D genes are given only for firm matches. For some rows the clone size is stated as once, few or many, or as a class when expanded; others skip it.

TRBJ2-2	-	TRBV19	few	CASSKFIDTGELFF	TGTGCCAGTAGTAAATTTATAGACACCGGGGAGCTGTTTTTT
TRBJ2-2	-	TRBV20-1	many	CSARPRGTTNTGELFF	TGCAGTGCTAGACCTAGGGGGACAACGAACACCGGGGAGCTGTTTTTT
TRBJ2-5	-	TRBV2	many	CASSEVSRAQETQYF	TGTGCCAGCAGTGAAGTTAGCAGGGCCCAAGAGACCCAGTACTTC
TRBJ2-3	-	TRBV12-3/TRBV12-4	many	CASSLAGGQGRTDTQYF	TGTGCCAGCAGTTTAGCGGGGGGGCAGGGTAGGACAGATACGCAGTATTTT
TRBJ1-2	-	TRBV28	-	CASSLSGTGGRYGYTF	TGTGCCAGCAGTTTATCCGGTACGGGAGGACGTTATGGCTACACCTTC
TRBJ2-5	TRBD1	TRBV29-1	many	CSVAVQGGETQYF	TGCAGCGTTGCCGTTCAAGGGGGCGAGACCCAGTACTTC
TRBJ2-1	TRBD1	TRBV24-1	many	CATSDGTGGSYNEQFF	TGTGCCACCAGTGATGGAACAGGGGGCTCTTACAATGAGCAGTTCTTC
TRBJ2-5	-	TRBV19	few	CASSIYGDQETQYF	TGTGCCAGTAGTATATACGGGGATCAAGAGACCCAGTACTTC
TRBJ2-1	-	TRBV2	-	CASRSDTKQFF	TGTGCCAGCAGGTCAGACACCAAGCAGTTCTTC
TRBJ2-3	-	TRBV7-9	-	CASSLSDTQYF	TGTGCCAGCAGCTTATCTGATACGCAGTATTTT
TRBJ2-5	TRBD1	TRBV5-1	-	CASSMGQGGETQYF	TGCGCCAGCAGCATGGGACAGGGAGGGGAGACCCAGTACTTC
TRBJ1-1	-	TRBV2	many	CASSDLGRTTEAFF	TGTGCCAGCAGTGATTTAGGGCGGACCACTGAAGCTTTCTTT
TRBJ2-7	-	TRBV3-1	-	CTSSQVGGVGHEQYF	TGTACCAGCAGCCAAGTGGGGGGTGTAGGCCACGAGCAGTACTTC
TRBJ1-5	-	TRBV7-2	-	CASSLDITNSNQPQHF	TGTGCCAGCAGCTTAGACATCACCAATAGCAATCAGCCCCAGCATTTT
TRBJ1-6	-	TRBV4-3	-	CASSQDEPRGNSPLHF	TGCGCCAGCAGCCAAGATGAGCCTCGGGGTAATTCACCCCTCCACTTT
TRBJ1-6	-	TRBV11-2	many	CASSLNRTPLHF	TGTGCCAGCAGCTTAAACCGGACCCCCCTCCACTTT
TRBJ1-2	TRBD1	TRBV30	few	CAWSAYPGQLYGYTF	TGTGCCTGGAGTGCCTACCCGGGACAGCTCTATGGCTACACCTTC
TRBJ2-7	TRBD1	TRBV6-6	-	CASSALGGEGYEQYF	TGTGCCAGCAGTGCGCTAGGGGGCGAGGGGTACGAGCAGTACTTC
TRBJ1-2	-	TRBV7-9	-	CASSPMAGALYYGYTF	TGTGCCAGCAGCCCCATGGCAGGGGCCCTCTACTATGGCTACACCTTC
TRBJ2-3	TRBD1	TRBV12-3/TRBV12-4	many	CASSPRQGASGTDTQYF	TGTGCCAGCAGCCCCAGACAGGGGGCGTCGGGCACAGATACGCAGTATTTT
TRBJ2-5	TRBD2	TRBV11-2	few	CASSLGLAGTTQETQYF	TGTGCCAGCAGCTTAGGGCTAGCGGGAACAACACAAGAGACCCAGTACTTC
TRBJ1-1	-	TRBV15	few	CATSRDAGIGEAFF	TGTGCCACCAGCAGAGATGCAGGGATTGGTGAAGCTTTCTTT